The entry that follows covers one TCR beta chain sequence. This specimen comes from a study of blood T cell repertoires in COVID-19. In the study overall: Collection of acute and convalescent COVID-19 samples took place in the United States, Italy and Spain. PBMCs, B-cell-depleted T cells, or T cells provided the cDNA or gDNA that made up the material.

A Seattle source enrolled patients during active infection and followed them longitudinally. In the study's own analysis: Amplification with reference gene primers provided the estimates of nucleated cell counts. TCRdb's table, derived via immunoSEQ multiplex PCR, lists solely in-frame clones and lacks some. The V and J calls and clone size were taken over from that table, and D and trimming were inferred from the DNA. This sample carries a few hundred thousand clones, approximately 89% of them seen once, and the ten largest clones take roughly 3.9%. The germline V and J ends were trimmed by 4 bases and 8 bases, with 21 bases remaining between them. CDR3 length: 15 amino acids. Germline CDR1 SGHRS, CDR2 YFSETQ.

The sequence came from a woman aged 55-69 years with COVID-19, enrolled during active disease. Material: peripheral blood. The chain carries TRBV5-1 and TRBJ1-2; a weak D match, TRBD1 (6 bases). CDR3 amino acids: CASSPEQGRSGGYTF. The CDR3 DNA follows: TGCGCCAGCAGCCCGGAACAGGGCCGGTCGGGAGGCTACACCTTC.